This TCR beta chain was documented in a study of blood T cell repertoires in COVID-19. Study-wide context: The cDNA or gDNA used as material had been derived from T cells, B-cell-depleted T cells, or PBMCs.

V was clipped by 7 bases and J by 4 bases; unmatched bases: 5. Germline V gene sequence: CDR1 MNHEY, CDR2 SVGEGT. The CDR3 sequence is 14 residues long. TCRdb keeps only in-frame clones here, not all; method: immunoSEQ multiplex PCR. Of about 250,000 clones listed, 65% to 85% were seen once; the top ten hold 7.9%. The rearrangement uses TRBV6-2 or TRBV6-3 and TRBJ2-2, with TRBD2 identical over 8 bases. The clonotype originates from an elderly woman with acute or convalescent COVID-19. Specimen: peripheral blood. CDR3 coding DNA: TGTGCCAGCACCCCGGGAGGGGGCACCGGGGAGCTGTTTTTT. Protein sequence: CASTPGGGTGELFF.